Here is one T cell receptor (beta chain) with its context. What it binds is not known. Per germline, CDR1 WSHSY and CDR2 SAAADI. V was clipped by 3 bases and J by 8 bases, with 11 bases between them. The CDR3 contains 14 residues. The data were taken from a study of OX40 agonist ivuxolimab in advanced cancers. Study summary: Having had anti-PD-1, anti-PD-L1 or anti-CTLA-4 therapy before was allowed, and roughly 39% had some. There were three patients with partial responses, one having hepatocellular carcinoma and two cutaneous melanoma. The study's findings and limits: The antigens recognized by the expanded peripheral T cells, that is their antigen specificity, were not determined.

Sequencing used immunoSEQ multiplex PCR; TCRdb keeps in-frame clones, though not all of them. The table shows tens of thousands of clones, with 75% to 90% occurring only once. The sequencing here drew on CD4+ or CD8+ T cells sorted from blood, taken in a trial of the OX40 agonist ivuxolimab. This clonotype was sampled from an adult with an advanced solid tumor such as melanoma, head and neck, liver or kidney cancer. This chain links TRBV10-2 with TRBJ1-6, with D maybe TRBD1 (5 bases). The CDR3 loop reads CASSDRAWDSPLHF. CDR3 DNA sequence: TGCGCCAGCAGTGACAGGGCGTGGGATTCACCCCTCCACTTT.